The 27 T cell receptor beta chains presented below share a single source sample, sequenced in a study of blood T cell repertoires in COVID-19. TCRdb keeps only in-frame clones here, not all; method: immunoSEQ multiplex PCR. Here the sample spans about 73,000 clones, 80% to 85% being singletons. The source material was peripheral blood. Receptors were obtained from a man aged 80 or over with active or convalescent COVID-19.

This clone was found a few times. J is TRBJ2-3 and V is TRBV6-1, with TRBD1 matching 8 bases. This CDR3 is built from 15 residues. The V gene end was trimmed by 3 bases and the J gene end by 2 bases; junction bases not matched to a gene: 4. Germline CDR1 is MNHNS and CDR2 is SASEGT. Written as DNA, the CDR3 is TGTGCCAGCAGTGATAGGGACAGGTCCACAGATACGCAGTATTTT. This encodes CASSDRDRSTDTQYF.

The CDR3, as DNA: TGCGCCAGCAGCCCGGGACAGACTTTTGGAAACACCATATATTTT. Translation gives CASSPGQTFGNTIYF. The genes are TRBV5-1 and TRBJ1-3; 7 bases line up with TRBD1. CDR3 size: 15 residues. J lost 3 bases, V lost 4 bases, and 7 bases had no gene match. Germline values: CDR1 SGHRS, CDR2 YFSETQ.

This clone is a singleton in its sample. The V and J genes are TRBV25-1 and TRBJ2-3; TRBD2 agrees at 9 bases. Germline V gives CDR1 MGHDK, CDR2 SYGVNS. This CDR3 has 15 amino acids. J was trimmed by 1 base and V by 5 bases; bases with no gene match: 4. The CDR3 region is CASSRSSGGTDTQYF. CDR3 DNA sequence: TGTGCCAGCAGTCGATCTAGCGGGGGCACAGATACGCAGTATTTT.

The chain links TRBV5-1 to TRBJ2-1, with TRBD2 matching over 8 bases. The germline V gene has CDR1 SGHRS and CDR2 YFSETQ. The CDR3 consists of 15 residues. Unmatched junction bases numbered 2, after V lost 3 bases and J lost 0 bases. CDR3 amino acids: CASSSSGSSYNEQFF. CDR3 nucleotides: TGCGCCAGCAGCTCAAGCGGGAGCTCCTACAATGAGCAGTTCTTC.

This chain links TRBV7-8 with TRBJ2-7, with 8 bases matching TRBD1. V lost 5 bases and J lost 5; bases outside the gene matches: 11. The CDR3 covers 15 residues. Germline V CDR1 and CDR2: SGHVS, FQNEAQ. CDR3 nucleotide sequence: TGTGCCAGCAGCGGTTCGGACAGGGCCAACCACGAGCAGTACTTC. This translates into CASSGSDRANHEQYF.

Here the CDR3 DNA reads TGTGCCAGCAGTTACCGAAGTCAGGGACTAGCGGGAGTGGGCGAGCAGTACTTC. Translating gives CASSYRSQGLAGVGEQYF. The chain joins TRBV6-2 or TRBV6-3 to TRBJ2-7; TRBD2 matches 14 bases. V lost 2 bases, J lost 6 bases, and 12 bases stayed unmatched. The CDR3 consists of 18 residues. The germline V gene encodes CDR1 MNHEY and CDR2 SVGEGT.

The rearrangement joins TRBV28 to TRBJ1-1; D is possibly TRBD1 (5 bases). Trimming cost V 8 bases and J 2 bases, with 12 bases left between them. Germline V CDR1 and CDR2: MDHEN, SYDVKM. The CDR3 runs to 13 residues. In DNA, the CDR3 is TGTGCCAGCTCATTGGGGACTAACACTGAAGCTTTCTTT. Protein product: CASSLGTNTEAFF.

The rearrangement links TRBV14 to TRBJ1-1; no definite D call. Germline V lookup: CDR1 SGHDN, CDR2 FVKESK. Trimming pared 2 bases from V and 2 bases from J, leaving 6 bases between. CDR3 size: 13 residues. CDR3 residues: CASSQSFNTEAFF. In nucleotides, the CDR3 is TGTGCCAGCAGCCAATCATTCAACACTGAAGCTTTCTTT.

The rearrangement links TRBV9 to TRBJ2-1, with D unclear. Deletions cut 4 bases from V and 5 bases from J, with 16 bases between. The CDR3 consists of 15 residues. The germline CDR1 and CDR2 sequences are SGDLS and YYNGEE. The CDR3 DNA follows: TGTGCCAGCAGCCTCGGCCAAGGCGGCCACAATGAGCAGTTCTTC. Its translation is CASSLGQGGHNEQFF.

The chain joins TRBV4-1 to TRBJ2-2; 9 bases map to TRBD1. From germline, CDR1 is MGHRA and CDR2 YSYEKL. The CDR3 contains 15 residues. J gave up 7 bases and V 2 bases, and 5 bases lay outside the gene matches. The CDR3 reads CASSQTGGWGGELFF. The CDR3 coding sequence is TGCGCCAGCAGCCAAACAGGGGGCTGGGGCGGGGAGCTGTTTTTT.

CDR3: CASSSASDSYEQYF. CDR3 DNA sequence: TGTGCCAGCAGCTCCGCTAGCGACTCCTACGAGCAGTACTTC. The V and J genes are TRBV7-2 and TRBJ2-7; TRBD2 might be the D (6 bases). V lost 4 bases to trimming and J lost 0 bases, with 10 bases between them. Germline V CDR1 and CDR2: SGHTA, FQGNSA. The CDR3 runs to 14 residues.

The chain joins TRBV5-1 to TRBJ1-3, with a possible D match to TRBD1 (6 bases). This CDR3 has 17 amino acids. Trimming pared 2 bases from V and 0 bases from J, leaving 15 bases between. The germline CDR1 and CDR2 sequences are SGHRS and YFSETQ. DNA for the CDR3: TGCGCCAGCAGCTTTTTGGGGACACCGGTCTCTGGAAACACCATATATTTT. Its protein is CASSFLGTPVSGNTIYF.

The chain carries TRBV6-5 and TRBJ2-3, with D tentatively TRBD1 (6 bases). There are 16 residues in the CDR3. Between the trimmed V and J ends, which lost 0 bases and 3 bases, there was a span of 13 bases. CDR1 is MNHEY and CDR2 is SVGAGI in the germline V gene. CDR3 loop: CASSYSGRTATDTQYF. The CDR3 nucleotides are TGTGCCAGCAGTTACTCGGGGCGGACAGCAACAGATACGCAGTATTTT.

The chain carries TRBV15 and TRBJ2-2; 8 bases fit TRBD2. CDR1 and CDR2 from the germline V gene are LNHNV and YYDKDF (reference sequence). The CDR3 has 15 amino acids. With 0 bases clipped from V and 4 bases from J, the junction kept 1 base outside the gene matches. The CDR3 region has the DNA TGTGCCACCAGCAGAGATCGGGGGGGCACCGGGGAGCTGTTTTTT. Residues: CATSRDRGGTGELFF.

The V and J genes are TRBV6-5 and TRBJ1-2; tentative D call: TRBD1 (5 bases). Per germline, CDR1 MNHEY and CDR2 SVGAGI. Trimming left V 5 bases short and J 8 bases short, with 12 bases between. The CDR3 totals 12 residues. The CDR3 DNA is TGTGCCAGCAGTCCCGGACAAAAGGGCTACACCTTC. The encoded protein is CASSPGQKGYTF.

This clone was counted once. The chain combines TRBV19 with TRBJ1-1; no firm D call. The CDR3 sequence is 13 residues long. The germline V gene has CDR1 LNHDA and CDR2 SQIVND (reference sequence). The V end was cut by 1 base, the J end by 4 bases, with 7 bases between. The CDR3 sequence is CASSIVEGTEAFF. The CDR3 DNA is TGTGCCAGTAGTATAGTTGAGGGCACTGAAGCTTTCTTT.

The chain carries TRBV19 and TRBJ2-5, with TRBD1 matching 9 bases. V gave up 4 bases and J gave up 6 bases; unmatched junction bases: 6. Germline assignment: CDR1 LNHDA and CDR2 SQIVND (reference sequence). The CDR3 is 14 amino acids. CDR3 sequence reads: CASSSEQGAKTQYF. The CDR3 nucleotides read TGTGCCAGTAGTAGTGAACAGGGGGCTAAGACCCAGTACTTC.

CDR3 nucleotide sequence: TGCGCCAGCAGCGCCGGGACTAGCGGGAGGCACGCGAACACCGGGGAGCTGTTTTTT. Residues: CASSAGTSGRHANTGELFF. The gene calls are TRBV5-1 and TRBJ2-2, with TRBD2 matching 15 bases. V lost 4 bases to trimming and J lost 0 bases; unmatched junction nucleotides: 7. This CDR3 spans 19 amino acids. Per germline, CDR1 SGHRS and CDR2 YFSETQ. Variable domain in full (rest from reference TRBV5-1 and TRBJ2-2): KAGVTQTPRYLIKTRGQQVTLSCSPISGHRSVSWYQQTPGQGLQFLFEYFSETQRNKGNFPGRFSGRQFSNSRSEMNVSTLELGDSALYLCASSAGTSGRHANTGELFFGEGSRLTVL.

Written as DNA, the CDR3 is TGTGCCAGCAGCGATCAAGCGAAGGGGGGGGACTATGGCTACACCTTC. Translating gives CASSDQAKGGDYGYTF. This chain connects TRBV9 to TRBJ1-2; D possibly corresponds to TRBD1 (6 bases). The length of the CDR3 is 16 residues. V was clipped by 3 bases and J by 3 bases, with 18 bases between them. CDR1 and CDR2 (germline): SGDLS, YYNGEE.

The V gene is TRBV6-2 or TRBV6-3, the J gene TRBJ1-2, with D maybe TRBD1 (6 bases). The CDR3 sequence is 12 residues long. Trimming took 4 bases from V and 8 from J, leaving 11 bases between them. Germline-derived CDR1 and CDR2 are MNHEY and SVGEGT. The CDR3 nucleotides are TGTGCCAGCAGTTGGGCGGGGGCCGGCTACACCTTC. This sequence encodes CASSWAGAGYTF.

V and J are TRBV29-1 and TRBJ1-6, with TRBD1 matching 9 bases. Trimming at V came to 5 bases and at J to 7 bases, leaving 6 bases not matched to a gene. The germline V gene encodes CDR1 SQVTM and CDR2 ANQGSEA. There are 14 residues in the CDR3. The CDR3 region has the DNA TGCAGCGTTTTGGGACAGGGAGAGAATTCACCCCTCCACTTT. This codes for CSVLGQGENSPLHF.

This clone was seen a handful of times. The chain employs TRBV4-1 and TRBJ2-7; unclear D gene. This CDR3 contains 13 residues. CDR1 and CDR2 from the germline V gene are MGHRA and YSYEKL. V gave up 1 base and J gave up 3 bases, with 7 bases separating them. The CDR3: CASSQVTNYEQYF. The CDR3 coding sequence is TGCGCCAGCAGCCAAGTAACAAACTACGAGCAGTACTTC.

CDR3 loop: CASSGAGGLFRETQYF. For the CDR3, the DNA is TGTGCCAGTAGTGGGGCGGGGGGCTTATTCCGGGAGACCCAGTACTTC. The rearrangement links TRBV19 to TRBJ2-5; TRBD2 matches at 8 bases. The CDR3 length is 16 residues. Looked up from germline, CDR1 is LNHDA and CDR2 is SQIVND (reference sequence). Trimming removed 5 bases from V and 5 bases from J; junction bases left unmatched: 13.

V usage is TRBV4-2 and J usage is TRBJ2-7; 11 nucleotides match TRBD1. Germline CDR1 reads LGHNA; CDR2 reads YNFKEQ. J lost 2 bases, V lost 3 bases, and 3 bases had no gene match. The CDR3 is 15 amino acids. The CDR3 loop reads CASSHGTGGAYEQYF. In nucleotides, the CDR3 is TGTGCCAGCAGCCACGGGACAGGGGGGGCCTACGAGCAGTACTTC.

The V gene is TRBV10-2, the J gene TRBJ1-1; 7 bases are a match to TRBD1. CDR3 length: 13 amino acids. Germline CDR1 and CDR2: WSHSY and SAAADI. V lost 8 bases, J lost 2 bases, and 5 bases stayed unmatched. The CDR3 loop is CASCRQGNTEAFF. The CDR3 region has the DNA TGCGCCAGCTGTAGACAGGGTAACACTGAAGCTTTCTTT.

The chain is built from TRBV6-6 and TRBJ2-7; D is possibly TRBD2 (6 bases). The CDR3 runs 13 residues. Germline CDR1 and CDR2: MNHNY and SVGAGI (reference sequence). Between the trimmed V and J ends, which lost 8 bases and 5 bases, there was a span of 16 bases. CDR3 amino acids: CASSNGGVDEQYF. CDR3 bases: TGTGCCAGCTCCAACGGCGGGGTCGACGAGCAGTACTTC.

This chain joins TRBV19 and TRBJ1-4; D might be TRBD1 (6 bases). The CDR3 covers 15 residues. Germline V gives CDR1 LNHDA, CDR2 SQIVND (reference sequence). Trimming stripped 3 bases from V and 5 bases from J, with 13 bases between. This CDR3 is CASSIREGVNEKLFF. CDR3 DNA: TGTGCCAGTAGTATCCGAGAGGGGGTAAATGAAAAACTGTTTTTT.